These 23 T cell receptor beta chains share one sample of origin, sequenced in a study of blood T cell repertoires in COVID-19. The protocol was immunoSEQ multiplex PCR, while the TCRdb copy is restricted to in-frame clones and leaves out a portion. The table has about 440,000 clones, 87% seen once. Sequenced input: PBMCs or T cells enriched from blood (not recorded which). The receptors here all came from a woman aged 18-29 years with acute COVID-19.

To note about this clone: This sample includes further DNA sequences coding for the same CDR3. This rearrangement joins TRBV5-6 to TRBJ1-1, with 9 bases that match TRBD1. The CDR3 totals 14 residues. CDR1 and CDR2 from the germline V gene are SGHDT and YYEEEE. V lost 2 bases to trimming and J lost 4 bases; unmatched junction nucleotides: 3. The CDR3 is CASSFGTGSTEAFF. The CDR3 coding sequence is TGTGCCAGCAGCTTCGGGACAGGGTCCACTGAAGCTTTCTTT.

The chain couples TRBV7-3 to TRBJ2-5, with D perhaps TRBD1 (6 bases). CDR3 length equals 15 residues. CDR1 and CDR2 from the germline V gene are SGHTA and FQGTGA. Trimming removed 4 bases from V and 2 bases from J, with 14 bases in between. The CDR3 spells CASSSQGGIQETQYF. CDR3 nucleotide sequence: TGTGCCAGCAGCTCACAAGGGGGAATACAAGAGACCCAGTACTTC.

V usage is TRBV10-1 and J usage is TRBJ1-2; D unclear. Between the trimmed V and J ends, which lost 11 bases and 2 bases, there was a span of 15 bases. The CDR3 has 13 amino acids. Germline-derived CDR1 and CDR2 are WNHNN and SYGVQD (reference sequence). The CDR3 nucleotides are TGCGCCCTCCGAAAGGGAGAGAACTATGGCTACACCTTC. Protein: CALRKGENYGYTF.

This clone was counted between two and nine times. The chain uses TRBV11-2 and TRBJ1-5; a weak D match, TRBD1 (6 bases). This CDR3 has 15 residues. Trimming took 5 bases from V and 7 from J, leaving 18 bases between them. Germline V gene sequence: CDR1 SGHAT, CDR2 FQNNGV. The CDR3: CASSPRSGAWQPQHF. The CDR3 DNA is TGTGCCAGCAGCCCCCGTTCAGGGGCTTGGCAGCCCCAGCATTTT.

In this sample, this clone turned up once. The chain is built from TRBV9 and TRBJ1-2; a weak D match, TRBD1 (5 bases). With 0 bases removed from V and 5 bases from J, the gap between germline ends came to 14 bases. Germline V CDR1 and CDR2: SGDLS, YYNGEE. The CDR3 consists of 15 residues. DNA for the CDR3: TGTGCCAGCAGCGTAGATCCCGGGGAGGGGTATGGCTACACCTTC. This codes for CASSVDPGEGYGYTF.

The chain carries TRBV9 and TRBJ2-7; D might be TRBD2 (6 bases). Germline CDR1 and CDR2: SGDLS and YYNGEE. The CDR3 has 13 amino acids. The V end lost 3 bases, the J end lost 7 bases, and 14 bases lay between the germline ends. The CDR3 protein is CASSGSWGGEQYF. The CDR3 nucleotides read TGTGCCAGCAGCGGCAGTTGGGGAGGAGAGCAGTACTTC.

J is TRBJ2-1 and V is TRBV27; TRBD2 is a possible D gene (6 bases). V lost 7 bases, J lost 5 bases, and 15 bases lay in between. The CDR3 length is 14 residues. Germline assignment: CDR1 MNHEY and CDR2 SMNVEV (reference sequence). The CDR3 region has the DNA TGTGCCAGCAACCTGCGGGGACCACACAATGAGCAGTTCTTC. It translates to CASNLRGPHNEQFF.

The DNA for the CDR3 is TGTGCCACCAGCAAACTGGACGGGGAGGACACCATATATTTT. Protein: CATSKLDGEDTIYF. The chain couples TRBV15 to TRBJ1-3; no clear D gene. The CDR3 consists of 14 residues. Germline-derived CDR1 and CDR2 are LNHNV and YYDKDF (reference sequence). V was trimmed by 4 bases and J by 8 bases, leaving 15 bases between them.

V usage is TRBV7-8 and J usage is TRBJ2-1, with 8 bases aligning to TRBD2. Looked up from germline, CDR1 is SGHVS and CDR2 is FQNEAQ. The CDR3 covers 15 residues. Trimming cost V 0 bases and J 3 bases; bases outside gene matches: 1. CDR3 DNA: TGTGCCAGCAGCTTAGCCCTAGCGGGCTACAATGAGCAGTTCTTC. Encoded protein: CASSLALAGYNEQFF. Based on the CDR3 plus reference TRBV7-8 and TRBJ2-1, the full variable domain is GAGVSQSPRYKVAKRGQDVALRCDPISGHVSLFWYQQALGQGPEFLTYFQNEAQLDKSGLPSDRFFAERPEGSVSTLKIQRTQQEDSAVYLCASSLALAGYNEQFFGPGTRLTVL.

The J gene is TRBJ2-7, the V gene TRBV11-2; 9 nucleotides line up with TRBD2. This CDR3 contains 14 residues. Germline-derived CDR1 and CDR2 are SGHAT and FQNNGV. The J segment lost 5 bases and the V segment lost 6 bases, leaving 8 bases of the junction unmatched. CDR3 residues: CASRAGTSNHEQYF. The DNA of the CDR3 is TGTGCCAGCAGGGCCGGGACTAGCAACCACGAGCAGTACTTC.

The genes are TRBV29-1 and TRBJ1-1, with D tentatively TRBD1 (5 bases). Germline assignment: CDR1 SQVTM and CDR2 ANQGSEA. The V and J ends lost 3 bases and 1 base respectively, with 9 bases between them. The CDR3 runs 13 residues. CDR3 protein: CSVDRGENTEAFF. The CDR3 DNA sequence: TGCAGCGTTGACCGGGGGGAGAACACTGAAGCTTTCTTT.

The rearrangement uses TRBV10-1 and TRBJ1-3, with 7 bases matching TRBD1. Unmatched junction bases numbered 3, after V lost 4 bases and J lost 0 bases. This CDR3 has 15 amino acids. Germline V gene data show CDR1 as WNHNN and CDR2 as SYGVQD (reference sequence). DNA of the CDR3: TGCGCCAGCAGTGTCGACAGGGCCTCTGGAAACACCATATATTTT. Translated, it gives CASSVDRASGNTIYF.

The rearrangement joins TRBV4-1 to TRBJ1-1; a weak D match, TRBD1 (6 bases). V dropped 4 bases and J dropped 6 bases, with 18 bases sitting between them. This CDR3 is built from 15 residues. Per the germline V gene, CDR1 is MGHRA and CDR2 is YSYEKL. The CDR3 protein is CASSLRQVRTPEAFF. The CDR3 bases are TGCGCCAGCAGCCTTCGACAGGTTCGGACCCCTGAAGCTTTCTTT.

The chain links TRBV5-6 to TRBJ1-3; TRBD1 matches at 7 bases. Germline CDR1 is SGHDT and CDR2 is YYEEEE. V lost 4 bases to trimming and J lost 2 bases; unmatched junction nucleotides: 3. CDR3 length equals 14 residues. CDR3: CASSPDRAGNTIYF. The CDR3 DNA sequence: TGTGCCAGCAGCCCCGACAGGGCTGGAAACACCATATATTTT.

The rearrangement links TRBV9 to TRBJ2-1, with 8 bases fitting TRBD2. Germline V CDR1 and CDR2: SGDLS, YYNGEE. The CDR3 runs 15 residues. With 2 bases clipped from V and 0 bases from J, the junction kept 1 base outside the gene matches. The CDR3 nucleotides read TGTGCCAGCAGCGTCAGCGGGAGCTCCTACAATGAGCAGTTCTTC. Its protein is CASSVSGSSYNEQFF.

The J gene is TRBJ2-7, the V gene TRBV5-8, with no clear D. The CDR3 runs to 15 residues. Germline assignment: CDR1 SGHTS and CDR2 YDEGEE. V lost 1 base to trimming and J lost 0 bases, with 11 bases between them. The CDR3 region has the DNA TGTGCCAGCAGCTTGCATAGTCAGCGCTCCTACGAGCAGTACTTC. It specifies CASSLHSQRSYEQYF.

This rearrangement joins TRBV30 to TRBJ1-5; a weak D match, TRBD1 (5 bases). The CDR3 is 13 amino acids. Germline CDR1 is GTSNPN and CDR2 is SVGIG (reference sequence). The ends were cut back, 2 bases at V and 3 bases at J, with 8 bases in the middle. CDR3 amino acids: CAWSSRVNQPQHF. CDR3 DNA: TGTGCCTGGAGTAGCAGGGTCAATCAGCCCCAGCATTTT.

Written as DNA, the CDR3 is TGCAGCGTTGACAGGGGGCCGGGCACTGAAGCTTTCTTT. Protein: CSVDRGPGTEAFF. The chain carries TRBV29-1 and TRBJ1-1, with TRBD1 matching over 8 bases. Per germline, CDR1 SQVTM and CDR2 ANQGSEA. J was trimmed by 4 bases and V by 3 bases; bases with no gene match: 4. The CDR3 length is 13 residues.

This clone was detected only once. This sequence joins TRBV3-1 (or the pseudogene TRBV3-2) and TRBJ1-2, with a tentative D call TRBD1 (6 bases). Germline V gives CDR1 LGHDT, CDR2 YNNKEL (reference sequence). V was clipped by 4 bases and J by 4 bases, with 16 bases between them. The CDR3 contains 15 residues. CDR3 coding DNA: TGTGCCAGCAGCCCTAAGCCAGGGGTCGTCTATGGCTACACCTTC. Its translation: CASSPKPGVVYGYTF.

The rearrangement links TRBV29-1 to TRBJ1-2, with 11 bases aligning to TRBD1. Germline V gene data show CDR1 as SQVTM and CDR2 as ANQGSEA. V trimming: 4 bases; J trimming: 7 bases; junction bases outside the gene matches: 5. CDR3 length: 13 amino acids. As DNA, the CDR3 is TGCAGCGTTGTGGGACAGGGGGGTGGTGGCTACACCTTC. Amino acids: CSVVGQGGGGYTF.

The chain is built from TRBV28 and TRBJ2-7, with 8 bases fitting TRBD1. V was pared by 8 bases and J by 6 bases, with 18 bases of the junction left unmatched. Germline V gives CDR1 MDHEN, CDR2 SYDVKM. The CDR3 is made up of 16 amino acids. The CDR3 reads CASVTGQDVYGGEQYF. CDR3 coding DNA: TGTGCCAGCGTCACGGGACAGGACGTTTATGGAGGCGAGCAGTACTTC.

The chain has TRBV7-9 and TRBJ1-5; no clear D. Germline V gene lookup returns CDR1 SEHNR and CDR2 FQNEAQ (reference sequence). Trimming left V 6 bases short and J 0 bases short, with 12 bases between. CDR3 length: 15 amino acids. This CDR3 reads CASSQAQFSNQPQHF. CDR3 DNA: TGTGCCAGCAGTCAGGCCCAGTTTAGCAATCAGCCCCAGCATTTT.

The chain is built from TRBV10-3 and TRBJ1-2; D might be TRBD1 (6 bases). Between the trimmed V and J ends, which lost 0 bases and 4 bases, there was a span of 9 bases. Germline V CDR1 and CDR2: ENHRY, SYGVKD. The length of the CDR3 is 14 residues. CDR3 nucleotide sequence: TGTGCCATCAGTGAGTCCACGGACAGCTATGGCTACACCTTC. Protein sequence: CAISESTDSYGYTF.